This TCR beta chain was identified during a study of blood T cell repertoires in COVID-19. CDR1 MNHEY and CDR2 SVGAGI come from the germline V gene. Trimming took off 4 bases at V and 0 bases at J, with 6 bases between the two ends. This CDR3 is 14 amino acids long. TCRdb's table, derived via immunoSEQ multiplex PCR, lists solely in-frame clones and lacks some. Of about 180,000 clones in the sample, nearly 80% were seen once. V gene TRBV6-5 combines with J gene TRBJ2-2; the D is unclear. The sequenced sample was PBMCs or T cells enriched from blood (not recorded which). The origin of this receptor is a man aged 60 to 69 who had been exposed to COVID-19. The DNA of the CDR3 is TGTGCCAGCAGTTGGAGACCGAACACCGGGGAGCTGTTTTTT. It specifies CASSWRPNTGELFF.